The clone carrying this T cell receptor (beta chain) was found many times. Its cognate antigen is unknown. These data come from a study of T cells in Graves' hyperthyroidism and ophthalmopathy. Study-wide results and limits: Clonotypes that were expanded in thyroid above 0.001 mostly appeared in blood too.

Amplification of TCR beta CDR3 regions used RNA as the template. HTBI primers were employed in a first-round RT-PCR of the TCR CDR3. TCRdb recomputed calls from the multiplex PCR reads with MiXCR, one row per CDR3 protein. The sample holds 200,000 to 250,000 distinct CDR3 sequences; 15% to 20% are singletons and the top ten take roughly 50%. If no ophthalmopathy progression occurred within 18 months, Graves' hyperthyroidism was stable. Each patient was aged 18 to 65 and had newly diagnosed hyperthyroidism of under 2 months' duration. The PBMCs had their origin in 8.5 to 10 ml of fresh peripheral blood. The sample was blood. The sequence was collected from a man in his forties or fifties with Graves' hyperthyroidism.

Here the CDR3 reads CSARRGGNEQFF. The DNA for the CDR3 is TGCAGTGCTAGAAGGGGGGGCAATGAGCAGTTCTTC. The gene calls are TRBV20-1 and TRBJ2-1; D possibly corresponds to TRBD2 (7 bases). Trimming stripped 2 bases from V and 6 bases from J, with 8 bases between. The CDR3 runs 12 residues. CDR1 is DFQATT and CDR2 is SNEGSKA in the germline V gene (reference sequence).